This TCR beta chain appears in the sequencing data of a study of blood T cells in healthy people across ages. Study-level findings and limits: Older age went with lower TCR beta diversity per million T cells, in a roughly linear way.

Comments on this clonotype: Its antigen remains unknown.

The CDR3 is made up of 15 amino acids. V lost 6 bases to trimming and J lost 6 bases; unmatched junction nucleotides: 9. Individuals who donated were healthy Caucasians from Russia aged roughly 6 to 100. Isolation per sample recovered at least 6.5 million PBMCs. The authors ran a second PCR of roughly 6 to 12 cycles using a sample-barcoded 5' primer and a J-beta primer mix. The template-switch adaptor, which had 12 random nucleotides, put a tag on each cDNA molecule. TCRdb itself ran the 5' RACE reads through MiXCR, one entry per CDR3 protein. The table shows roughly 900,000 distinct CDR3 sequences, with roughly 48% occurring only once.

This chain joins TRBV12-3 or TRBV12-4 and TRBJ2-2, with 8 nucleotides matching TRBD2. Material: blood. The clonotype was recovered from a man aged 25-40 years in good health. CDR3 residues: CASSPTGGPSGELFF. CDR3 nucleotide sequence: TGTGCCAGCAGCCCAACGGGGGGGCCATCCGGGGAGCTGTTTTTT.